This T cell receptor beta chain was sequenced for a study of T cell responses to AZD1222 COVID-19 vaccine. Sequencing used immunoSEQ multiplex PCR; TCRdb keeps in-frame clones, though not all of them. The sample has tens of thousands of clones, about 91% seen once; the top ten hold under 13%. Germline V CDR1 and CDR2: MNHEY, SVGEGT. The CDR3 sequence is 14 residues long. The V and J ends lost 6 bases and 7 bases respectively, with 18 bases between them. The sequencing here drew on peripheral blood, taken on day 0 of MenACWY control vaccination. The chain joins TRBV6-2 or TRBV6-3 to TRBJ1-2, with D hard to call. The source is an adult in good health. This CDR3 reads CASSHPYVGVGYTF. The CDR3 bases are TGTGCCAGCAGCCACCCTTACGTCGGGGTTGGCTACACCTTC.